What follows are 16 T cell receptor beta chains derived from one specimen sequenced in a study of spatial heterogeneity in lung cancer. Time point given: sample taken at primary tumor resection. Unsorted samples of tumor, nontumor lung or frozen PBMC had their whole RNA sequenced. TCRdb called the 5' RACE reads again in MiXCR, with one record for every CDR3 protein. The sample shows tens of thousands of distinct CDR3 sequences, about an eighth of them seen only once. The sample consisted of PBMCs, taken at surgery. These receptors were taken from a male donor with early-stage non-small cell lung cancer.

This clonotype was picked up a small number of times. CDR3 DNA: TGTGCCAGCAGCTTTAGACTAGCGGGAACCACAGATACGCAGTATTTT. Translating gives CASSFRLAGTTDTQYF. The rearrangement joins TRBV11-3 to TRBJ2-3, with 11 nucleotides matching TRBD2. Trimming cost V 3 bases and J 2 bases; bases outside gene matches: 4. Per the germline V gene, CDR1 is SGHNT and CDR2 is YENEEA. The CDR3 covers 16 residues.

This clonotype was detected only a few times. This chain links TRBV20-1 with TRBJ1-2; D is unresolved. This CDR3 contains 13 residues. Germline V lookup: CDR1 DFQATT, CDR2 SNEGSKA (reference sequence). V lost 3 bases and J 1 base, leaving 9 bases between the germline ends. The CDR3 DNA reads TGCAGTGCTAGCCCCGATCTTAACTATGGCTACACCTTC. This sequence encodes CSASPDLNYGYTF.

The chain carries TRBV20-1 and TRBJ1-5; maybe TRBD1 (5 bases). Trimming took off 6 bases at V and 5 bases at J, with 11 bases between the two ends. CDR3 size: 12 residues. Germline loops: CDR1 DFQATT, CDR2 SNEGSKA (reference sequence). CDR3 region: CSAGDLDQPQHF. DNA for the CDR3: TGCAGTGCCGGGGACCTAGATCAGCCCCAGCATTTT.

V is TRBV2 and J is TRBJ2-2, with D perhaps assigned TRBD1 or TRBD2 (5 bases each). The CDR3 loop spans 16 amino acids. V lost 2 bases to trimming and J lost 6 bases, with 16 bases between them. CDR1 SNHLY and CDR2 FYNNEI come from the germline V gene. The DNA for the CDR3 is TGTGCCAGCAGTGAATCACGGGGCCGATGGGCCGGGGAGCTGTTTTTT. Translating it yields CASSESRGRWAGELFF.

The chain links TRBV5-4 to TRBJ2-5; possible D gene TRBD1, 6 bases. V lost 4 bases, J lost 3 bases, and 10 bases lay in between. The CDR3 spans 13 residues. Germline assignment: CDR1 SGHNT and CDR2 YYREEE (reference sequence). The CDR3, as DNA: TGTGCCAGCAGCCAAAGGACAGAAGAGACCCAGTACTTC. It encodes CASSQRTEETQYF.

V and J are TRBV5-1 and TRBJ2-7; TRBD1 agrees at 8 bases. V trimming: 4 bases; J trimming: 2 bases; junction bases outside the gene matches: 5. The CDR3 totals 14 residues. CDR1 SGHRS and CDR2 YFSETQ come from the germline V gene. The CDR3 nucleotides are TGCGCCAGCAGCCCCGGGACAGGAGCCTACGAGCAGTACTTC. Translating gives CASSPGTGAYEQYF.

The rearrangement links TRBV30 to TRBJ2-7; D is unclear. Germline V gene data show CDR1 as GTSNPN and CDR2 as SVGIG (reference sequence). The CDR3 is made up of 12 amino acids. The ends were cut back, 4 bases at V and 0 bases at J, with 7 bases in the middle. This CDR3 is CAWIRFSYEQYF. The CDR3 region has the DNA TGTGCCTGGATTAGGTTCTCCTACGAGCAGTACTTC.

The chain carries TRBV6-6 and TRBJ1-1; D is unclear. Per germline, CDR1 MNHNY and CDR2 SVGAGI (reference sequence). CDR3 length equals 12 residues. Trimming pared 7 bases from V and 0 bases from J, leaving 6 bases between. CDR3 region: CASKTLNTEAFF. The DNA of the CDR3 is TGTGCCAGCAAGACCCTGAACACTGAAGCTTTCTTT.

The chain couples TRBV19 to TRBJ2-7, with TRBD1 as a possible D gene (5 bases). CDR3 length: 14 residues. Germline assignment: CDR1 LNHDA and CDR2 SQIVND (reference sequence). The V and J ends lost 4 bases and 5 bases respectively, with 15 bases between them. The CDR3 DNA follows: TGTGCCAGTAGTAGCTTCAGGGAAAATGACGAGCAGTACTTC. Residues: CASSSFRENDEQYF.

This clonotype was counted ten times or more. The rearrangement joins TRBV19 to TRBJ2-7, with 7 bases aligning to TRBD2. Losses at the gene ends were 5 bases for V and 1 base for J; bases not matched to a gene: 8. This CDR3 has 15 amino acids. Germline V CDR1 and CDR2: LNHDA, SQIVND (reference sequence). CDR3 region: CASSYRGVRSYEQYF. CDR3 DNA sequence: TGTGCCAGTAGTTACCGGGGGGTGAGGTCCTACGAGCAGTACTTC.

This clonotype was seen at least ten times. The V call is TRBV29-1, the J call TRBJ1-1; 10 bases are shared with TRBD1. V shed 6 bases, J shed 0 bases, and the junction held 7 bases outside the gene matches. The CDR3 consists of 15 residues. CDR1 SQVTM and CDR2 ANQGSEA come from the germline V gene. CDR3 DNA: TGCAGCGTAGGACAGGGGGGCCCCATGAACACTGAAGCTTTCTTT. This codes for CSVGQGGPMNTEAFF. Looking up the rest from reference TRBV29-1 and TRBJ1-1 gives the full variable domain: SAVISQKPSRDICQRGTSLTIQCQVDSQVTMMFWYRQQPGQSLTLIATANQGSEATYESGFVIDKFPISRPNLTFSTLTVSNMSPEDSSIYLCSVGQGGPMNTEAFFGQGTRLTVV.

The sample holds a few counts of this clonotype. This chain uses TRBV11-1 with TRBJ2-7, with 10 positions matching TRBD1. CDR1 SGHAT and CDR2 FQDESV come from the germline V gene (reference sequence). The CDR3 totals 14 residues. Germline trimming cut 5 bases from V and 3 bases from J; bases unmatched to any gene: 4. In nucleotides, the CDR3 is TGTGCCAGCAGCCGCCGGGACAGGGGCTACGAGCAGTACTTC. It is translated as CASSRRDRGYEQYF. Filled out from reference TRBV11-1 and TRBJ2-7, the complete variable domain reads EAEVAQSPRYKITEKSQAVAFWCDPISGHATLYWYRQILGQGPELLVQFQDESVVDDSQLPKDRFSAERLKGVDSTLKIQPAELGDSAMYLCASSRRDRGYEQYFGPGTRLTVT.

The chain employs TRBV5-5 and TRBJ1-2; D remains unclear. Per the germline V gene, CDR1 is SGHKS and CDR2 is YYEKEE (reference sequence). The CDR3 runs to 14 residues. V dropped 1 base and J dropped 6 bases, with 13 bases sitting between them. DNA of the CDR3: TGTGCCAGCAGCTTGCCCTGGACGGATAATGGCTACACCTTC. This translates into CASSLPWTDNGYTF.

The genes are TRBV5-6 and TRBJ2-3; the D gene could be TRBD1 or TRBD2 (5 bases each). In germline, CDR1 is SGHDT, CDR2 YYEEEE. V lost 2 bases, J lost 5 bases, and 12 bases lay in between. The CDR3 length is 14 residues. CDR3 bases: TGTGCCAGCAGCTTATGGGGGAGAGGAGATACGCAGTATTTT. This sequence encodes CASSLWGRGDTQYF.

This clonotype was observed many times. The J gene is TRBJ2-3, the V gene TRBV7-6, with TRBD2 matching over 16 bases. Trimming took 5 bases from V and 5 from J; bases not matched to a gene: 4. Germline CDR1 is SGHVS and CDR2 is FNYEAQ. The CDR3 is made up of 16 amino acids. The CDR3 sequence is CASSPGTSGRVDTQYF. The CDR3 bases are TGTGCCAGCAGCCCCGGGACTAGCGGGAGGGTAGATACGCAGTATTTT.

This clonotype was seen only a few times. A read error may account for a junction end that differs from germline. This rearrangement joins TRBV6-5 to TRBJ2-3; D remains unclear. The germline V gene encodes CDR1 MNHEY and CDR2 SVGAGI. This CDR3 has 15 amino acids. The CDR3 spells CVSIRSLTSTDTQYF. The CDR3 region has the DNA TGTGTCAGCATCAGGTCGCTCACTTCCACAGATACGCAGTATTTT.